This T cell receptor beta chain is drawn from a study of tumor-infiltrating lymphocytes in localized non-small cell lung cancer. Looking at the study overall: Each patient gave resected tumor and non-adjacent uninvolved lung tissue.

Points from the study as a whole: Different pieces of the same tissue were used for each assay. T-cell fraction did not differ between immunotypes IM1 and IM2. TCR sequencing covered a subset of patients with enough tissue.

Clones were read by immunoSEQ multiplex PCR, and TCRdb kept only the in-frame ones, dropping some. The sample shows some 30,000 clones, 80% to 90% of them seen only once. This clone was observed a handful of times. The antigen remains unidentified. This CDR3 contains 12 residues. Germline V CDR1 and CDR2: LNHDA, SQIVND (reference sequence). Trimming at V came to 6 bases and at J to 7 bases, leaving 3 bases not matched to a gene. Sequenced: lung tumor tissue. This chain connects TRBV19 to TRBJ1-1, with TRBD1 matching over 9 bases. The source is a human donor with non-small cell lung cancer. The CDR3 region is CASRQGADEAFF. DNA for the CDR3: TGTGCCAGTAGACAGGGGGCAGATGAAGCTTTCTTT.